Below are 9 T cell receptor beta chains sequenced from a single sample in a study of blood T cell repertoires in COVID-19. Libraries were prepared by immunoSEQ multiplex PCR; TCRdb keeps only in-frame clonotypes and omits some of them. Here the sample spans about 120,000 clones, about 89% being singletons. The source material was peripheral blood. The receptors shown here come from a human donor with acute or convalescent COVID-19. The donor label of this sample is uncertain.

The chain employs TRBV5-4 and TRBJ2-5, with 10 bases lining up with TRBD2. With 4 bases clipped from V and 5 bases from J, the junction kept 8 bases outside the gene matches. The CDR3 extends over 15 amino acids. Germline values: CDR1 SGHNT, CDR2 YYREEE (reference sequence). The CDR3 bases are TGTGCCAGCAGCCTCGTTCTAGCGGGGGCGGAGACCCAGTACTTC. It is translated as CASSLVLAGAETQYF.

The CDR3 bases are TGTGCCAGCAGCTCCCCTACATTCACAGGGTCCAACAATGAGCAGTTCTTC. Translation gives CASSSPTFTGSNNEQFF. V gene TRBV7-3 combines with J gene TRBJ2-1, with D possibly being TRBD1 (6 bases). Germline V gene lookup returns CDR1 SGHTA and CDR2 FQGTGA. The CDR3 covers 17 residues. V was trimmed by 4 bases and J by 5 bases, leaving 21 bases between them.

The chain uses TRBV18 and TRBJ1-2; D is unclear. Trimming left V 2 bases short and J 6 bases short, with 16 bases between. This CDR3 is 15 amino acids long. Germline V lookup: CDR1 KGHSH, CDR2 LQKENI. The chain's CDR3 is CASSPNFGSHDGYTF. The CDR3 DNA follows: TGTGCCAGCTCACCAAATTTCGGGTCTCATGATGGCTACACCTTC.

The chain has TRBV19 and TRBJ2-5, with a weak D call TRBD1 (6 bases). The ends were cut back, 3 bases at V and 4 bases at J, with 15 bases in the middle. The CDR3 is made up of 15 amino acids. CDR1 and CDR2 from the germline V gene are LNHDA and SQIVND (reference sequence). The CDR3 nucleotides are TGTGCCAGTAGTATTACACAGGGTTTGGGAGAGACCCAGTACTTC. This translates into CASSITQGLGETQYF.

This chain joins TRBV19 and TRBJ1-5; tentative D call: TRBD1 (6 bases). Trimming left V 8 bases short and J 1 base short, with 15 bases between. This CDR3 is built from 15 residues. CDR1 and CDR2 (germline): LNHDA, SQIVND (reference sequence). This CDR3 is CASAWGPRSNQPQHF. In nucleotides, the CDR3 is TGTGCCAGTGCCTGGGGGCCCAGAAGCAATCAGCCCCAGCATTTT.

The V gene is TRBV28, the J gene TRBJ1-2, with a possible D match to TRBD1 (6 bases). Germline V gives CDR1 MDHEN, CDR2 SYDVKM. CDR3 length: 12 residues. Between the trimmed V and J ends, which lost 10 bases and 2 bases, there was a span of 11 bases. CDR3: CATGTQNYGYTF. Here the CDR3 DNA reads TGTGCCACAGGGACACAGAACTATGGCTACACCTTC.

The V and J genes are TRBV4-3 and TRBJ1-1; weak D call: TRBD1 (6 bases). Germline V CDR1 and CDR2: LGHNA, YSLEER. This CDR3 is built from 13 residues. Trimming pared 4 bases from V and 5 bases from J, leaving 11 bases between. CDR3 DNA sequence: TGCGCCAGCAGCCGAGAAACAGGGACTGAAGCTTTCTTT. Translated: CASSRETGTEAFF.

This rearrangement joins TRBV28 to TRBJ1-1; D gene uncertain. The V and J ends lost 9 bases and 7 bases respectively, with 15 bases between them. Germline V gene sequence: CDR1 MDHEN, CDR2 SYDVKM. The CDR3 has 12 amino acids. The CDR3 loop is CASMDSIDEAFF. In DNA, the CDR3 is TGTGCCAGTATGGACTCAATCGATGAAGCTTTCTTT. The variable domain in full, completed from reference TRBV28 and TRBJ1-1, reads DVKVTQSSRYLVKRTGEKVFLECVQDMDHENMFWYRQDPGLGLRLIYFSYDVKMKEKGDIPEGYSVSREKKERFSLILESASTNQTSMYLCASMDSIDEAFFGQGTRLTVV.

The V and J genes are TRBV27 and TRBJ2-5, with D perhaps TRBD1 (5 bases). Germline V gene data show CDR1 as MNHEY and CDR2 as SMNVEV (reference sequence). V dropped 5 bases and J dropped 1 base, with 17 bases sitting between them. The CDR3 is 16 residues long. The CDR3, as DNA: TGTGCCAGCAGTCCGTTAACAGGCTTACCCCAAGAGACCCAGTACTTC. This translates into CASSPLTGLPQETQYF.